This entry features one T cell receptor beta chain sequence. Participant-given clinical history determined each cohort assignment. Authors' processing steps: How many nucleated cells were present was estimated from reference gene primer amplification. Profiling relied on immunoSEQ multiplex PCR, and the TCRdb table lists in-frame clones only, not all of them. The V and J calls and clone size are taken from that table; D and trimming were inferred from the DNA. The data hold approximately 230,000 clones, with over 75% observed a single time. This specimen comes from a study of blood T cell repertoires in COVID-19. Study at large: PBMCs, B-cell-depleted T cells, or T cells were the source of the cDNA or gDNA that made up the material.

The trim removed 0 bases at V and 5 bases at J, leaving 8 bases unmatched. CDR3 length equals 15 residues. Germline CDR1 and CDR2: SGDLS and YYNGEE. The J gene is TRBJ2-7, the V gene TRBV9; 7 bases match TRBD1. The sequence was obtained from a man aged 40-49 years who had recovered from COVID-19. Sequencing input: PBMCs or T cells enriched from blood (not recorded which). Here the CDR3 reads CASSVGGGPTNEQYF. DNA for the CDR3: TGTGCCAGCAGCGTAGGAGGGGGCCCTACTAACGAGCAGTACTTC.